This T cell receptor (beta chain) was profiled in a study of T cell responses to AZD1222 COVID-19 vaccine (dated by TCRdb to the early 2020s). Study-wide context: A total of about 250 trial participants underwent TCR sequencing, of whom 207 had received two doses of AZD1222 and about 26 had received two doses of the MenACWY control vaccine. Trial participants were enrolled by age into subgroups of 18-55, 56-69 and 70-plus years, and about 150, 27 and 61 TCR-sequenced participants, respectively, were included in these subgroups. Summary of the overall study and its limitations: In the small 56-69-year group, the increase in depth fell short of significance, most likely because of low power. Reportedly, close to half of the unique spike-specific TCRs recognized epitopes lying outside the regions that are mutated in the B.1.351 and B.1.1.7 variants. CD4 TCRs associated with the vaccine covered the entire spike protein, and the dominant responses were in regions 160-218 and 743-854. Spike-specific TCR breadth and depth rose significantly after two AZD1222 doses compared with day 0 and with MenACWY recipients. Most participants were white British and females outnumbered males, and the authors suggested that clonal diversity may have been underestimated. Conclusions about previously exposed vaccinees were limited because only six AZD1222 recipients were SARS-CoV-2 seropositive at baseline. Because no day 14 peak-response samples were available, the repertoires could be characterized only after the peak T cell response.

In the case of this clone: What antigen it recognizes has not been identified. Nothing much larger sits one base from this clone, and base qualities are not available.

In light of the paper, this sample's time point label describes: sample from adult after SARS-CoV-2 infection, after symptom onset. A couple of convalescent COVID-19 patients, sampled after symptom onset from adults with prior SARS-CoV-2 infection, were also TCR-sequenced for comparison. The CDR3 regions of human TCRbeta chains were analyzed by immunosequencing. For the original study's pipeline: Repertoire TCRs were matched against a reference library of SARS-CoV-2-specific TCRs generated with the MIRA antigen-specificity platform. Breadth was defined as the fraction of unique TCRs that were SARS-CoV-2-associated, and depth was defined as the fraction of total T cells that were SARS-CoV-2-associated. Using the MIRA data, every spike-specific TCR was mapped to the spike region that the TCR reacted to and assigned to either a CD4 or a CD8 class. Log10-transformed breadth and depth values were compared by one-way ANOVA with Sidak's multiple comparisons tests. TCRdb took over this immuneACCESS table, retaining in-frame rearrangements with V and J assigned. Such tables are incomplete; in checked studies, under half of the missing clones stem from an unresolved V gene, and the remainder is unexplained. D and trimming were read from the DNA, whereas the V and J calls and clone size are those reported in that table. The sample data list approximately 150,000 clones, and about 92% of these were observed just once. Of the sample, more than 10% falls within the top ten clones.

V is cut back by 3 bases and J by 6 bases, with 6 bases in the junction unmatched. The germline V gene encodes CDR1 KGHSH and CDR2 LQKENI. The CDR3, from cysteine to phenylalanine, totals 14 residues. Only the CDR3 portion is preserved as DNA: 42 bases, with reading frame beginning at the first base. This specimen was peripheral blood, taken after recovery from COVID-19. This TCR came from an adult who had recovered from COVID-19. The chain is encoded by TRBV18 joined to TRBJ2-3, and 7 bases in between align with TRBD2. The base sequence is TGTGCCAGCTCACCCACCGGGACTACCGATACGCAGTATTTT. It codes for CASSPTGTTDTQYF.